Shown below are 5 T cell receptor beta chains from a single sample sequenced in a study of blood T cell repertoires in COVID-19. TCRdb keeps only in-frame clones here, not all; method: immunoSEQ multiplex PCR. The profile shows roughly 100,000 clones, approximately 90% of them singletons. What was sequenced was peripheral blood. All receptors come from a man between 45 and 60 years old in a cohort sampled during active COVID-19.

The chain combines TRBV5-1 with TRBJ1-1; D not certain. Trimming took 4 bases from V and 5 from J, leaving 18 bases between them. Germline V gene sequence: CDR1 SGHRS, CDR2 YFSETQ. The CDR3 loop spans 15 amino acids. The CDR3 here is CASSPLGSGGTEAFF. CDR3 nucleotides: TGCGCCAGCAGCCCCCTTGGGTCGGGAGGGACTGAAGCTTTCTTT.

A few counts support this clone. The rearrangement uses TRBV24-1 and TRBJ1-1; possibly TRBD1 for D (5 bases). The CDR3 contains 13 residues. The V gene lost 4 bases and the J gene lost 8 bases, with 13 bases spanning the gap. Germline V gene data show CDR1 as KGHDR and CDR2 as SFDVKD. The CDR3 nucleotides read TGTGCCACCAGTGAGGGTCAGGGCCAAGAAGCTTTCTTT. This gives the protein CATSEGQGQEAFF.

The chain carries TRBV9 and TRBJ2-7, with 7 bases that match TRBD2. The CDR3 totals 16 residues. The V gene's germline CDR1 is SGDLS and CDR2 YYNGEE. V lost 0 bases to trimming and J lost 2 bases; unmatched junction nucleotides: 8. The chain's CDR3 is CASSVGVGTTPYEQYF. CDR3 bases: TGTGCCAGCAGCGTAGGGGTCGGGACTACCCCCTACGAGCAGTACTTC.

J is TRBJ2-2 and V is TRBV2, with D possibly matching TRBD1 (6 bases). V was pared by 9 bases and J by 1 base, with 12 bases between. Germline CDR1 and CDR2: SNHLY and FYNNEI. This CDR3 region has 14 residues. The CDR3 spells CASYRALNTGELFF. The CDR3 bases are TGTGCCAGTTACAGGGCCCTGAACACCGGGGAGCTGTTTTTT.

CDR3 bases: TGTGCCAGCAGCTTGTTGGCAGGCCATCAACGCCAAGAGACCCAGTACTTC. This gives the protein CASSLLAGHQRQETQYF. V and J are TRBV5-5 and TRBJ2-5; D call uncertain. The CDR3 has 17 residues. The germline CDR1 and CDR2 sequences are SGHKS and YYEKEE (reference sequence). V lost 1 base to trimming and J lost 1 base, with 17 bases between them.